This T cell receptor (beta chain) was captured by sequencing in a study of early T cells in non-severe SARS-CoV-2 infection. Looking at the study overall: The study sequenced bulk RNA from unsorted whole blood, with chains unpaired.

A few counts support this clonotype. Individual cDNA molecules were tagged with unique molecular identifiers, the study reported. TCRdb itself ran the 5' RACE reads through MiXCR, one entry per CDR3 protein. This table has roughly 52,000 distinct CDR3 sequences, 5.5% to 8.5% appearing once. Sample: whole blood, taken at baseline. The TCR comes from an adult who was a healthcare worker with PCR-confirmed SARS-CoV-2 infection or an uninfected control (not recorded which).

CDR3: CSARDRRRGANQPQHF. The CDR3 DNA follows: TGCAGTGCTAGGGACAGGAGGCGGGGGGCCAATCAGCCCCAGCATTTT. This chain links TRBV20-1 with TRBJ1-5, with TRBD1 matching 7 bases. Germline V gene lookup returns CDR1 DFQATT and CDR2 SNEGSKA (reference sequence). The J segment lost 3 bases and the V segment lost 3 bases, leaving 11 bases of the junction unmatched. The CDR3 spans 16 residues.